The clone carrying this T cell receptor beta chain was counted a single time. The data were obtained in a study of blood T cell repertoires in COVID-19. Across the whole study: Sources were T cells, B-cell-depleted T cells, or PBMCs; the material itself was cDNA or gDNA.

The CDR3 loop spans 13 amino acids. Looked up from germline, CDR1 is LGHDT and CDR2 is YNNKEL (reference sequence). Trimming stripped 4 bases from V and 1 base from J, with 7 bases between. Original handling: Amplification from reference gene primers served as the basis for estimated nucleated cell counts. Produced via immunoSEQ multiplex PCR; TCRdb's table is partial and in-frame only. The V and J calls and clone size were taken over from that table, and D and trimming were inferred from the DNA. The sample contains 65,000 to 75,000 clones, approximately 80% of which appear only once. Sequencing was carried out using peripheral blood. The V call is TRBV3-1 (or the pseudogene TRBV3-2), the J call TRBJ1-1, with D perhaps matching TRBD1 (5 bases). This receptor was taken from a woman aged 80 or older with acute or convalescent COVID-19. This chain's CDR3 is CASSLTGNTEAFF. The CDR3 region has the DNA TGTGCCAGCAGCCTTACAGGGAACACTGAAGCTTTCTTT.